The present TCR beta chain was sequenced within a study of cytomegalovirus exposure and HLA in healthy donors. Primers: 60 Vbeta forward and 13 Jbeta reverse. Using immunoSEQ multiplex PCR, the repertoire was profiled, and TCRdb retains in-frame clones only, with some absent. The sample table includes some 160,000 clones. CDR1 MNHEY and CDR2 SMNVEV come from the germline V gene (reference sequence). There are 13 residues in the CDR3. J lost 4 bases, V lost 4 bases, and 4 bases had no gene match. What was sequenced was PBMCs. The receptor's source is a man aged 25 to 40 in good health and CMV-seronegative. The chain links TRBV27 to TRBJ2-7, with TRBD1 matching over 7 bases. DNA for the CDR3: TGTGCCAGCAGTTCGCAGACAGGGTACGAGCAGTACTTC. Translation gives CASSSQTGYEQYF.